This T cell receptor beta chain was sequenced in a study of T cells after yellow fever vaccination. Points from the study as a whole: The secondary response showed a weaker magnitude and a faster peak, day 5 versus 15.

The CDR3 runs to 12 residues. Trimming cost V 7 bases and J 4 bases; bases outside gene matches: 1. CDR1 and CDR2 (germline): SQVTM, ANQGSEA. In making TCR cDNA, 5'RACE template switching added a universal primer site and UMIs to it. One entry per CDR3 protein, called by TCRdb with MiXCR from the 5' RACE reads. The sample shows about 310,000 distinct CDR3 sequences, roughly 4% of them seen only once. This clonotype was observed many times. Its target is unknown. Source: PBMCs, taken on the day of the yellow fever booster vaccination. The sequence derives from a man aged 18 to 30 who received the YFV17D yellow fever vaccine. The genes are TRBV29-1 and TRBJ2-5; 12 bases match TRBD1. CDR3 sequence reads: CSGDRGPETQYF. CDR3 nucleotide sequence: TGCAGCGGGGACAGGGGGCCAGAGACCCAGTACTTC. The full variable domain, completed using reference TRBV29-1 and TRBJ2-5, is SAVISQKPSRDICQRGTSLTIQCQVDSQVTMMFWYRQQPGQSLTLIATANQGSEATYESGFVIDKFPISRPNLTFSTLTVSNMSPEDSSIYLCSGDRGPETQYFGPGTRLLVL.